Each of the 30 T cell receptor beta chains below was sequenced from the same sample in a study of T cell repertoires in cytomegalovirus infection. MiXCR, run by TCRdb on the reads, gives a single entry per CDR3 protein. The sample gives about 360,000 distinct CDR3 sequences, less than 20% of which show up once; approximately 8% is in the top ten. Sequencing input: PBMCs. The receptors stem from a human donor in good health (CMV status not recorded). Some clones in this sample may be carry-over from other donors' samples.

This clonotype was found many times. This rearrangement joins TRBV7-2 to TRBJ2-4; the match to TRBD1 covers 9 bases. Germline V gene sequence: CDR1 SGHTA, CDR2 FQGNSA. This CDR3 has 14 residues. V lost 5 bases, J lost 5 bases, and 4 bases stayed unmatched. The CDR3 DNA reads TGTGCCAGCAGCCTACAGGGGGCGGAAAACATTCAGTACTTC. This codes for CASSLQGAENIQYF.

In this sample, this clonotype turned up many times. The J gene is TRBJ2-2, the V gene TRBV6-2 or TRBV6-3; TRBD2 matches at 12 bases. The J segment lost 6 bases and the V segment lost 7 bases, leaving 3 bases of the junction unmatched. The CDR3 runs to 14 residues. The V gene's germline CDR1 is MNHEY and CDR2 SVGEGT. This CDR3 reads CASNRLAGAGELFF. As DNA, the CDR3 is TGTGCCAGCAATCGACTAGCGGGAGCCGGGGAGCTGTTTTTT.

The V gene is TRBV19, the J gene TRBJ2-1, with 12 bases matching TRBD2. CDR3 length equals 14 residues. CDR1 and CDR2 from the germline V gene are LNHDA and SQIVND (reference sequence). J was trimmed by 8 bases and V by 10 bases; bases with no gene match: 9. CDR3 nucleotides: TGTGCCAAAACCCTAGCGGGAGGGGGCGATGAGCAGTTCTTC. Translating gives CAKTLAGGGDEQFF.

This clonotype showed up just a few times. The rearrangement joins TRBV2 to TRBJ1-2, with TRBD1 matching over 8 bases. V lost 6 bases, J lost 3 bases, and 9 bases stayed unmatched. CDR1 SNHLY and CDR2 FYNNEI come from the germline V gene. The CDR3 is 15 residues long. DNA for the CDR3: TGTGCCAGCAGAATCGGACAGGGCATGGACTATGGCTACACCTTC. Encoded protein: CASRIGQGMDYGYTF.

The gene calls are TRBV5-4 and TRBJ1-2; 7 bases align to TRBD1. The germline V gene encodes CDR1 SGHNT and CDR2 YYREEE (reference sequence). V lost 1 base and J lost 7; bases outside the gene matches: 7. The CDR3 has 14 residues. CDR3 sequence: CASSLISRDSGYTF. As DNA, the CDR3 is TGTGCCAGCAGCTTGATCTCCCGGGACAGTGGCTACACCTTC.

This chain joins TRBV5-1 and TRBJ1-3; D is uncertain. Trimming removed 4 bases at V and 4 bases at J, with 12 bases between. Looked up from germline, CDR1 is SGHRS and CDR2 is YFSETQ. CDR3 size: 14 residues. The CDR3 protein is CASSGTVAGNTIYF. In DNA form, the CDR3 reads TGCGCCAGCAGCGGAACAGTGGCGGGAAACACCATATATTTT.

Only a few counts were recorded for this clonotype. This rearrangement joins TRBV12-3 or TRBV12-4 to TRBJ1-2; 7 nucleotides match TRBD1. With 6 bases clipped from V and 3 bases from J, the junction kept 1 base outside the gene matches. This CDR3 has 12 residues. The CDR3 is CASRGQYYGYTF. As DNA, the CDR3 is TGTGCCAGCAGGGGACAGTACTATGGCTACACCTTC.

The V gene is TRBV10-3, the J gene TRBJ1-5, with 9 bases lining up with TRBD1. Germline CDR1 ENHRY, CDR2 SYGVKD. The CDR3 runs 15 residues. The junction had 9 bases not matched to a gene; V was cut back by 6 bases and J by 6 bases. The CDR3 protein is CAIRSDRGFGQPQHF. The CDR3 nucleotides are TGTGCCATCAGGTCGGACAGGGGATTTGGTCAGCCCCAGCATTTT.

In its sample, this clonotype was seen a few times. CDR3 sequence: CASDLGRGYRQPQHF. CDR3 DNA sequence: TGTGCCAGCGACCTTGGCAGGGGGTATCGTCAGCCCCAGCATTTT. The gene calls are TRBV12-3 or TRBV12-4 and TRBJ1-5; 7 bases agree with TRBD1. The trim removed 8 bases at V and 6 bases at J, leaving 13 bases unmatched. CDR3 length: 15 residues.

This clonotype has a single count. The CDR3 loop reads CASSPSTSGQETQYF. CDR3 coding DNA: TGTGCCAGCTCACCAAGTACTAGCGGACAAGAGACCCAGTACTTC. The chain uses TRBV18 and TRBJ2-5; 8 bases are shared with TRBD2. The V gene end was trimmed by 2 bases and the J gene end by 2 bases; junction bases not matched to a gene: 4. This CDR3 region has 15 residues. From germline, CDR1 is KGHSH and CDR2 LQKENI.

The chain has TRBV29-1 and TRBJ1-3; the D gene is possibly TRBD1 (5 bases). Germline V gives CDR1 SQVTM, CDR2 ANQGSEA. Trimming pared 6 bases from V and 2 bases from J, leaving 14 bases between. The CDR3 has 14 amino acids. The CDR3 DNA is TGCAGCGTATCTACTCGGGGGACTGGAAACACCATATATTTT. It is translated as CSVSTRGTGNTIYF.

This chain connects TRBV2 to TRBJ2-7; D is unresolved. This CDR3 region has 12 residues. The germline V gene has CDR1 SNHLY and CDR2 FYNNEI. V was trimmed by 10 bases and J by 3 bases, leaving 13 bases between them. CDR3 sequence (DNA): TGTGCCACAGCCCCCCTTCGCTACGAGCAGTACTTC. It specifies CATAPLRYEQYF.

The chain recombines TRBV12-3 or TRBV12-4 with TRBJ2-2; D is possibly TRBD1 or TRBD2 (6 bases each). This CDR3 contains 15 residues. V lost 1 base, J lost 6 bases, and 12 bases lay in between. CDR3 nucleotide sequence: TGTGCCAGCAGTTTAGGGGTTAGGGGGGCCGGGGAGCTGTTTTTT. Translating it yields CASSLGVRGAGELFF.

This clonotype came up many times. The chain uses TRBV7-8 and TRBJ1-6; D not certain. The V gene lost 4 bases and the J gene lost 8 bases, with 12 bases spanning the gap. CDR3 length: 14 residues. Per germline, CDR1 SGHVS and CDR2 FQNEAQ. CDR3 DNA sequence: TGTGCCAGCAGCTCACAGTTCGGGGATTCACCCCTCCACTTT. This gives the protein CASSSQFGDSPLHF. Full variable domain (rest looked up from reference TRBV7-8 and TRBJ1-6): GAGVSQSPRYKVAKRGQDVALRCDPISGHVSLFWYQQALGQGPEFLTYFQNEAQLDKSGLPSDRFFAERPEGSVSTLKIQRTQQEDSAVYLCASSSQFGDSPLHFGNGTRLTVT.

V usage is TRBV11-2 and J usage is TRBJ1-2; perhaps TRBD1 as D (5 bases). The germline gives CDR1 SGHAT, CDR2 FQNNGV. The CDR3 contains 15 residues. V dropped 1 base and J dropped 4 bases, with 13 bases sitting between them. The chain's CDR3 is CASSLGPGGAYGYTF. In DNA form, the CDR3 reads TGTGCCAGCAGCTTAGGTCCGGGCGGGGCCTATGGCTACACCTTC. The entire variable domain, with the rest obtained from reference TRBV11-2 and TRBJ1-2, is as follows: EAGVAQSPRYKIIEKRQSVAFWCNPISGHATLYWYQQILGQGPKLLIQFQNNGVVDDSQLPKDRFSAERLKGVDSTLKIQPAKLEDSAVYLCASSLGPGGAYGYTFGSGTRLTVV.

V usage is TRBV6-1 and J usage is TRBJ2-3, with TRBD2 identical over 7 bases. J lost 6 bases, V lost 2 bases, and 17 bases had no gene match. Per germline, CDR1 MNHNS and CDR2 SASEGT. This CDR3 has 18 residues. The CDR3 sequence: CASSEKALGWRGSDTQYF. CDR3 DNA: TGTGCCAGCAGTGAAAAGGCGCTTGGGTGGCGGGGGTCGGATACGCAGTATTTT.

Details on this clonotype: Sequence at one end of the junction differs from germline and may be a read error. The CDR3 region has the DNA TGTGCCAGCAGCGTAGGAGGGAGGGATCATCCCCAGCATTTT. This encodes CASSVGGRDHPQHF. The genes are TRBV9 and TRBJ1-5, with D unresolved. From germline, CDR1 is SGDLS and CDR2 YYNGEE. This CDR3 has 14 residues.

Ten or more counts support this clonotype. The rearrangement links TRBV7-7 to TRBJ2-1; no reliable D call. V gave up 2 bases and J gave up 0 bases, with 8 bases separating them. CDR1 and CDR2 from the germline V gene are SSHAT and FNYEAQ (reference sequence). The CDR3 covers 15 residues. The CDR3 DNA is TGTGCCAGCAGCTTAATCCACGGCTCCTACAATGAGCAGTTCTTC. Amino acids: CASSLIHGSYNEQFF.

This clonotype occurred a few times. The chain combines TRBV4-3 with TRBJ2-3; 9 nucleotides agree with TRBD2. V gave up 1 base and J gave up 6 bases; unmatched junction bases: 5. From germline, CDR1 is LGHNA and CDR2 YSLEER. The CDR3 is made up of 15 amino acids. The CDR3 nucleotides read TGCGCCAGCAGCCAAGGAGTAGCGGGAGCGGATACGCAGTATTTT. Its translation is CASSQGVAGADTQYF.

The table lists this clonotype with a few counts. The chain combines TRBV5-1 with TRBJ2-7; D not resolved. The CDR3 length is 13 residues. V was trimmed by 4 bases and J by 0 bases, leaving 8 bases between them. Per the germline V gene, CDR1 is SGHRS and CDR2 is YFSETQ. CDR3 DNA sequence: TGCGCCAGCAGCCCCCGTAACTCCTACGAGCAGTACTTC. It codes for CASSPRNSYEQYF.

This chain joins TRBV4-3 and TRBJ2-3, with D unclear. This CDR3 has 15 residues. Trimming shortened V by 0 bases and J by 3 bases, and 10 bases separated the two germline ends. CDR1 and CDR2 (germline): LGHNA, YSLEER. The CDR3 spells CASSQESLGTDTQYF. As DNA, the CDR3 is TGCGCCAGCAGCCAAGAAAGTCTGGGAACAGATACGCAGTATTTT.

This chain connects TRBV24-1 to TRBJ2-1; D possibly corresponds to TRBD1 (6 bases). Per the germline V gene, CDR1 is KGHDR and CDR2 is SFDVKD. Trimming left V 5 bases short and J 8 bases short, with 9 bases between. This CDR3 region has 12 residues. CDR3 in DNA: TGTGCCACCAGTGTATCAGGGGATGAGCAGTTCTTC. Encoded protein: CATSVSGDEQFF.

This clonotype occurred many times. The J gene is TRBJ1-5, the V gene TRBV7-2; 8 nucleotides align to TRBD1. V dropped 5 bases and J dropped 6; count of bases not matched to a gene: 6. This CDR3 region has 14 residues. Germline V gene data show CDR1 as SGHTA and CDR2 as FQGNSA. The chain's CDR3 is CASSRTGKGQPQHF. As DNA, the CDR3 is TGTGCCAGCAGCCGGACAGGGAAAGGTCAGCCCCAGCATTTT.

This clonotype was picked up many times. The V gene is TRBV7-6, the J gene TRBJ2-5, with 8 bases matching TRBD1. The CDR3 consists of 15 residues. The germline V gene has CDR1 SGHVS and CDR2 FNYEAQ. V dropped 3 bases and J dropped 5; count of bases not matched to a gene: 8. The CDR3 reads CASSLGTGQGETQYF. In DNA, the CDR3 is TGTGCCAGCAGCTTGGGGACAGGCCAGGGGGAGACCCAGTACTTC.

This clonotype was seen ten or more times. The rearrangement joins TRBV5-6 to TRBJ1-6; a weak D match, TRBD1 (5 bases). Trimming removed 4 bases at V and 7 bases at J, with 15 bases between. Germline lookup yields CDR1 SGHDT and CDR2 YYEEEE. This CDR3 has 15 amino acids. For the CDR3, the DNA is TGTGCCAGCAGCCCTTCCGGGACGGCGAATTCACCCCTCCACTTT. Amino acids: CASSPSGTANSPLHF.

This clonotype was counted between two and nine times. The J gene is TRBJ2-3, the V gene TRBV7-2, with no clear D. V lost 1 base to trimming and J lost 4 bases, with 9 bases between them. In germline, CDR1 is SGHTA, CDR2 FQGNSA. This CDR3 has 14 amino acids. In nucleotides, the CDR3 is TGTGCCAGCAGCTTAGGGGAAGCGTCAGATACGCAGTATTTT. Translated: CASSLGEASDTQYF. The whole variable domain, filled in from reference TRBV7-2 and TRBJ2-3, reads GAGVSQSPSNKVTEKGKDVELRCDPISGHTALYWYRQSLGQGLEFLIYFQGNSAPDKSGLPSDRFSAERTGGSVSTLTIQRTQQEDSAVYLCASSLGEASDTQYFGPGTRLTVL.

The chain links TRBV29-1 to TRBJ1-1, with D possibly TRBD1 on 5 matching bases. This CDR3 region has 11 residues. Germline values: CDR1 SQVTM, CDR2 ANQGSEA. Trimming took 5 bases from V and 5 from J, leaving 9 bases between them. CDR3 nucleotides: TGCAGCGTTCATCAGGGTACTGAAGCTTTCTTT. Amino acids: CSVHQGTEAFF. Based on the CDR3 plus reference TRBV29-1 and TRBJ1-1, the full variable domain is SAVISQKPSRDICQRGTSLTIQCQVDSQVTMMFWYRQQPGQSLTLIATANQGSEATYESGFVIDKFPISRPNLTFSTLTVSNMSPEDSSIYLCSVHQGTEAFFGQGTRLTVV.

In this sample, this clonotype turned up many times. The chain recombines TRBV28 with TRBJ1-1; D is uncertain. The CDR3 is 13 amino acids. Trimming shortened V by 3 bases and J by 4 bases, and 9 bases separated the two germline ends. Germline assignment: CDR1 MDHEN and CDR2 SYDVKM. The chain's CDR3 is CASSLGSPTEAFF. CDR3 sequence (DNA): TGTGCCAGCAGTTTGGGCAGCCCCACTGAAGCTTTCTTT.

This clonotype was detected many times. The chain combines TRBV7-2 with TRBJ1-1, with 7 bases identical to TRBD1. The germline gives CDR1 SGHTA, CDR2 FQGNSA. CDR3 length: 13 amino acids. V shed 3 bases, J shed 7 bases, and the junction held 5 bases outside the gene matches. CDR3 in amino acids: CASSLGGTVEAFF. As DNA, the CDR3 is TGTGCCAGCAGCTTGGGTGGGACAGTTGAAGCTTTCTTT.

The chain recombines TRBV28 with TRBJ2-3; possibly TRBD1 for D (6 bases). The V gene's germline CDR1 is MDHEN and CDR2 SYDVKM. The CDR3 is 14 amino acids. V gave up 5 bases and J gave up 0 bases, with 9 bases separating them. CDR3 sequence reads: CASSQGLSTDTQYF. The CDR3 coding sequence is TGTGCCAGCAGTCAGGGGCTAAGCACAGATACGCAGTATTTT.